The rows below give T cell receptor beta chains drawn from one sample of a study of OX40 agonist ivuxolimab in advanced cancers. TCRdb keeps only in-frame clones here, not all; method: immunoSEQ multiplex PCR. The repertoire has 65,000 to 75,000 clones, around 87% of them found once; the top ten carry 3.5% to 4.5%. The input for sequencing was CD4+ or CD8+ T cells sorted from blood, taken in a trial of the OX40 agonist ivuxolimab. The receptors here all came from an adult with an advanced solid tumor such as melanoma, head and neck, liver or kidney cancer. Each CDR3 is given with its conserved first and last residue. The D gene is left open where the match is weak. Size is omitted from some rows. Given values are once, few, many or a class for expanded clones.

abundance | d_gene | j_gene | v_gene | CDR3nt | CDR3aa
few | TRBD1 | TRBJ2-3 | TRBV12-5 | TGTGCTAGTGGCCGGGACAGCCACACAGATACGCAGTATTTT | CASGRDSHTDTQYF
once | . | TRBJ1-1 | TRBV19 | TGTGCCAGTAGTGCCTACCTGAACACCGAAGCTTTCTTT | CASSAYLNTEAFF
. | . | TRBJ2-5 | TRBV5-4 | TGTGCCAGCAGCTTGAAAGATCAAGAGACCCAGTACTTC | CASSLKDQETQYF
. | TRBD1 | TRBJ1-1 | TRBV30 | TGTGCCTGGAGGGGGACAGGCGGAATCACTGAAGCTTTCTTT | CAWRGTGGITEAFF
. | TRBD2 | TRBJ2-7 | TRBV27 | TGTGCCAGCAGTTCTGCCGGACTAGCGTACTACGAGCAGTACTTC | CASSSAGLAYYEQYF
. | TRBD2 | TRBJ2-4 | TRBV18 | TGTGCCAGCTCACCGCCCGGGACTAGCTGGATAAACATTCAGTACTTC | CASSPPGTSWINIQYF
. | . | TRBJ2-7 | TRBV19 | TGTGCCAGTAGTATAGACCTGGGGGTCGGAGGCTACGAGCAGTACTTC | CASSIDLGVGGYEQYF
. | . | TRBJ1-5 | TRBV28 | TGTGCCAGCAGCCTCGATAGCAATCAGCCCCAGCATTTT | CASSLDSNQPQHF
. | . | TRBJ2-2 | TRBV25-1 | TGTGCCAGCAGTGAAGCAGACGGGGAGCTGTTTTTT | CASSEADGELFF
. | . | TRBJ2-2 | TRBV5-1 | TGCGCCAGCAGCTTTAGGACGGGGACCGGGGAGCTGTTTTTT | CASSFRTGTGELFF
. | TRBD1 | TRBJ2-7 | TRBV2 | TGTGCCAGCATCGCATTGGGACAGTTAACTCTTAGCTCCTACGAGCAGTACTTC | CASIALGQLTLSSYEQYF
. | . | TRBJ2-1 | TRBV7-3 | TGTGCCAGCAGCCCCCAACCACAGGGATGGAATGAGCAGTTCTTC | CASSPQPQGWNEQFF
. | . | TRBJ2-7 | TRBV27 | TGTGCCAGCAGTTTATCTGGGCTAAACGGCTACGAGCAGTACTTC | CASSLSGLNGYEQYF
once | TRBD1 | TRBJ2-7 | TRBV5-1 | TGCGCCAGCAGCTTTATGGGGGACAGGGCCTACGAGCAGTACTTC | CASSFMGDRAYEQYF
once | TRBD1 | TRBJ2-7 | TRBV30 | TGTGCCTGGACCATCGGACAGGTCCCACGCTACGAGCAGTACTTC | CAWTIGQVPRYEQYF
. | . | TRBJ2-2 | TRBV5-4 | TGTGCCAGCAGGTTGGGCGGCGTCGACACCGGGGAGCTGTTTTTT | CASRLGGVDTGELFF
few | . | TRBJ1-1 | TRBV30 | TGTGCCTGGAGTGTGTGGGGGGGGCCTAGAGTAAACACTGAAGCTTTCTTT | CAWSVWGGPRVNTEAFF
. | . | TRBJ1-1 | TRBV2 | TGTGCCAGCAGTGAGTGGGCAACCCATTCCATGAACACTGAAGCTTTCTTT | CASSEWATHSMNTEAFF
. | . | TRBJ1-1 | TRBV7-9 | TGTGCCAGCGCTAGCGGTCCGAACACTGAAGCTTTCTTT | CASASGPNTEAFF
. | TRBD2 | TRBJ2-5 | TRBV28 | TGTGCCAGCAGTGGACTAGCGGGGGGGCAAGAGACCCAGTACTTC | CASSGLAGGQETQYF
. | . | TRBJ1-2 | TRBV28 | TGTGCCAGCGCCTCGGGGACGACTAACTATGGCTACACCTTC | CASASGTTNYGYTF
. | TRBD1 | TRBJ1-2 | TRBV18 | TGTGCCAGCGCCGATCCCGGACAGGGGAGAGCCTATGGCTACACCTTC | CASADPGQGRAYGYTF